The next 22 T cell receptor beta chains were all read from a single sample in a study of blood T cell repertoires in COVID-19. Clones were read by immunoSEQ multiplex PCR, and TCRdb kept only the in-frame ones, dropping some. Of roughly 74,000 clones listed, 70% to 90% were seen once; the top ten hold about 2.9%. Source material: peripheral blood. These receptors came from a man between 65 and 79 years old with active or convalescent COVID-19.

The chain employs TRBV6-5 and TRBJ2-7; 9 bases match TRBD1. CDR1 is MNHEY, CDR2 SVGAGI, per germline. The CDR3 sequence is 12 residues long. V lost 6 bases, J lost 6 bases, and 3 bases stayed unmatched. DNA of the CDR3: TGTGCCAGCAGGGACAGGGGAGGCGAGCAGTACTTC. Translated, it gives CASRDRGGEQYF.

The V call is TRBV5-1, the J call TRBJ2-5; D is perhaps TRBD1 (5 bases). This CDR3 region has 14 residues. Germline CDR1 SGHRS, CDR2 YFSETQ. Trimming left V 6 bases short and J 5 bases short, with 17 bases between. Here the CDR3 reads CASNTQGGPETQYF. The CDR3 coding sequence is TGCGCCAGCAACACTCAGGGTGGGCCCGAGACCCAGTACTTC.

CDR3: CASAWSAAFQETQYF. DNA for the CDR3: TGTGCCAGCGCTTGGAGCGCGGCTTTCCAAGAGACCCAGTACTTC. V and J are TRBV13 and TRBJ2-5; D uncertain. V lost 8 bases and J 1 base, leaving 17 bases between the germline ends. The CDR3 runs to 15 residues. Germline V gene data show CDR1 as PRHDT and CDR2 as FYEKMQ (reference sequence).

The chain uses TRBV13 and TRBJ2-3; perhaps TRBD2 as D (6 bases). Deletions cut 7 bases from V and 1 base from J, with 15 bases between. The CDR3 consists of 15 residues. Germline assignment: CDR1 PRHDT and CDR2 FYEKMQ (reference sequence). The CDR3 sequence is CASTTWGGRTDTQYF. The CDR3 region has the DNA TGTGCCAGCACCACATGGGGAGGACGCACAGATACGCAGTATTTT. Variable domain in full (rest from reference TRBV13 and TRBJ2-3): AAGVIQSPRHLIKEKRETATLKCYPIPRHDTVYWYQQGPGQDPQFLISFYEKMQSDKGSIPDRFSAQQFSDYHSELNMSSLELGDSALYFCASTTWGGRTDTQYFGPGTRLTVL.

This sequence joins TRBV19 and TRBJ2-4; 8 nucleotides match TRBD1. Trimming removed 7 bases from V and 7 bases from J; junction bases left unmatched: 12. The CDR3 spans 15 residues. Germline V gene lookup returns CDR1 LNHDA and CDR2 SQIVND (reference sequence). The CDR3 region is CASTFAGGAGNIQYF. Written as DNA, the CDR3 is TGTGCCAGTACCTTCGCAGGGGGCGCCGGCAACATTCAGTACTTC.

CDR3: CASSPTSGDYEQYF. CDR3 nucleotide sequence: TGTGCCAGCAGCCCGACTAGCGGGGATTACGAGCAGTACTTC. This sequence joins TRBV5-4 and TRBJ2-7; 11 bases match TRBD2. Germline V gives CDR1 SGHNT, CDR2 YYREEE (reference sequence). V shed 4 bases and J 4 bases; nucleotides not matched to a gene: 4. This CDR3 comprises 14 residues.

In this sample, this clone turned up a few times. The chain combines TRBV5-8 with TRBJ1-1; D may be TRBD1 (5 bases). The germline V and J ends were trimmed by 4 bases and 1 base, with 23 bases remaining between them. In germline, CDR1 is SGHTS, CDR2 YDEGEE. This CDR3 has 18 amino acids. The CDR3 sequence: CASSVRTGPGPENTEAFF. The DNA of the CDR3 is TGTGCCAGCAGCGTCCGAACCGGGCCAGGGCCGGAGAACACTGAAGCTTTCTTT.

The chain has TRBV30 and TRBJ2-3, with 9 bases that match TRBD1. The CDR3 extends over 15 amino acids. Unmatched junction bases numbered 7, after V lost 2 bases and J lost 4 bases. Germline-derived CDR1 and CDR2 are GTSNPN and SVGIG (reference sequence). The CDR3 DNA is TGTGCCTGGAGTCCCTTGGGACAGGGATCAGATACGCAGTATTTT. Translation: CAWSPLGQGSDTQYF.

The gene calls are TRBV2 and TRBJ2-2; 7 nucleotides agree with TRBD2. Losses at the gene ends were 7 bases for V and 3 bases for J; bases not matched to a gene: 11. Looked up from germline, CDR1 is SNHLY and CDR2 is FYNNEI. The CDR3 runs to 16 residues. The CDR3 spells CASTLWGGGDTGELFF. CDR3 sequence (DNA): TGTGCCAGCACCCTCTGGGGGGGTGGAGACACCGGGGAGCTGTTTTTT.

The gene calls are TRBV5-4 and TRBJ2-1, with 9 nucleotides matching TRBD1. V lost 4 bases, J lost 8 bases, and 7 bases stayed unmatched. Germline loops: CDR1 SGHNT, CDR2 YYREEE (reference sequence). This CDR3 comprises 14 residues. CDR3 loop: CASSRNRGPDEQFF. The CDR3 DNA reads TGTGCCAGCAGCAGAAACAGGGGGCCGGATGAGCAGTTCTTC.

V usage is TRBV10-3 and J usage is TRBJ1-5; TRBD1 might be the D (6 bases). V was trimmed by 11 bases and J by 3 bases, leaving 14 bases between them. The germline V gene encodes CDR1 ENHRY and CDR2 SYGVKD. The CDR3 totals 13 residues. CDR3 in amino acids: CASKQGPNQPQHF. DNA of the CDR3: TGTGCCTCCAAACAGGGACCCAATCAGCCCCAGCATTTT.

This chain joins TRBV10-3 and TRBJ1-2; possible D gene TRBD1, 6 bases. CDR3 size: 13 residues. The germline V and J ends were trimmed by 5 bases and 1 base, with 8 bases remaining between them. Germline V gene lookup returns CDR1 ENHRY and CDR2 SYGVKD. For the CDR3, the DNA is TGTGCCATCAGTCCACAGGGTAACTATGGCTACACCTTC. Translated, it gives CAISPQGNYGYTF.

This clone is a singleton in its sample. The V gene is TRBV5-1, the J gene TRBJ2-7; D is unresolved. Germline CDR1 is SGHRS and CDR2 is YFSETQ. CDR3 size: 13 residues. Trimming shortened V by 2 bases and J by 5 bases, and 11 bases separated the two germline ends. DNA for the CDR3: TGCGCCAGCAGCTTAAAAATCCGTGACGAGCAGTACTTC. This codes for CASSLKIRDEQYF. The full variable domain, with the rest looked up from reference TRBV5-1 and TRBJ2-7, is KAGVTQTPRYLIKTRGQQVTLSCSPISGHRSVSWYQQTPGQGLQFLFEYFSETQRNKGNFPGRFSGRQFSNSRSEMNVSTLELGDSALYLCASSLKIRDEQYFGPGTRLTVT.

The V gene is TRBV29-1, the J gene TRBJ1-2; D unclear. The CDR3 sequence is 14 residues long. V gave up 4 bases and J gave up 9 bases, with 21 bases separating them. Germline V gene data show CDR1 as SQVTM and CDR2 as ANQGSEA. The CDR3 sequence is CSVGLPSEGVSYTF. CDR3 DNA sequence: TGCAGCGTTGGTCTCCCGAGTGAGGGTGTAAGCTACACCTTC.

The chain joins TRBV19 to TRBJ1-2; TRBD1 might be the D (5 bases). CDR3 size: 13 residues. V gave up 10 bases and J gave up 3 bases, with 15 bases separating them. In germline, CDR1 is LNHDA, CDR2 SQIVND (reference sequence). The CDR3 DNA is TGTGCCACCACAGGTGACAGAGACTATGGCTACACCTTC. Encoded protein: CATTGDRDYGYTF.

The CDR3 nucleotides read TGCGCCAGCAGCTTGGGACAGGTTGATTCACCCCTCCACTTT. Translated: CASSLGQVDSPLHF. This chain links TRBV5-1 with TRBJ1-6; TRBD1 might be the D (6 bases). V gave up 0 bases and J gave up 8 bases, with 9 bases separating them. The CDR3 spans 14 residues. Germline assignment: CDR1 SGHRS and CDR2 YFSETQ.

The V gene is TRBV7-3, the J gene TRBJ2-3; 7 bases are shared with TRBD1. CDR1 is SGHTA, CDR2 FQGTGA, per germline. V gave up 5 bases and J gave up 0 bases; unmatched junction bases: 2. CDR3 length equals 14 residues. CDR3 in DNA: TGTGCCAGCAGCCCGGGACAGAGCACAGATACGCAGTATTTT. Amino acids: CASSPGQSTDTQYF.

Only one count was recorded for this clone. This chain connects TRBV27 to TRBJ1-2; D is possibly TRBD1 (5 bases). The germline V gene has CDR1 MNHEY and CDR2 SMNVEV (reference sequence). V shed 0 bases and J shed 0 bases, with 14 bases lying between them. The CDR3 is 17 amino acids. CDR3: CASSLSARRGPNYGYTF. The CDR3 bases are TGTGCCAGCAGTTTATCGGCCAGGAGGGGCCCTAACTATGGCTACACCTTC.

The CDR3 spells CASSSGLAGERAQETQYF. The CDR3 nucleotides are TGTGCCAGCAGTTCCGGACTAGCGGGAGAGAGGGCTCAAGAGACCCAGTACTTC. This chain joins TRBV27 and TRBJ2-5; 13 positions match TRBD2. Trimming at V came to 4 bases and at J to 2 bases, leaving 10 bases not matched to a gene. The CDR3 is 18 residues long. Germline CDR1 and CDR2: MNHEY and SMNVEV (reference sequence).

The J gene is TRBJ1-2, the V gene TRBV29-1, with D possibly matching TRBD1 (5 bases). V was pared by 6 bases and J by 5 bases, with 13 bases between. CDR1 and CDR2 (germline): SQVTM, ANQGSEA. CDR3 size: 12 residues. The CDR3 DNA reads TGCAGCGTCGGGCAGGGTCGGTATGGCTACACCTTC. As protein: CSVGQGRYGYTF.

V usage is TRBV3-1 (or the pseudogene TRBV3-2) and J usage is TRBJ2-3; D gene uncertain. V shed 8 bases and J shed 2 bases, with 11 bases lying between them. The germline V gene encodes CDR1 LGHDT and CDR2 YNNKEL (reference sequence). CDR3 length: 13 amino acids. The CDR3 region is CASRNRFTDTQYF. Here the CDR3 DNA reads TGTGCCAGCCGGAACAGATTCACAGATACGCAGTATTTT.

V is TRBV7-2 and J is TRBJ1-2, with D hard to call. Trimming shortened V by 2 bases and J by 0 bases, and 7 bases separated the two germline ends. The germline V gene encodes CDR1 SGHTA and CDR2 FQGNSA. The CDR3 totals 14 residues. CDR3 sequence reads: CASSLQVTNYGYTF. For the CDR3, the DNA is TGTGCCAGCAGCTTACAGGTGACTAACTATGGCTACACCTTC.